One sample yielded the 30 T cell receptor beta chains listed below, sequenced in a study of T cells in Graves' hyperthyroidism and ophthalmopathy (dated by TCRdb to between 2018 and 2021). Library creation used multiplex PCR. The sequencer listed for this sample is Illumina HiSeq 2000. The TCR beta CDR3 regions were amplified from the RNA transcripts. The first round of RT-PCR for the TCR CDR3 was performed with the HTBI primer set and the Qiagen OneStep RT-PCR kit. The public reads were reanalyzed by TCRdb: fastp trimming at Q25, MiXCR alignment, in-frame beta chains only. Rows are combined by CDR3 protein, so each entry shows the most common genes and DNA. The sample has 690,000 or so distinct CDR3 sequences on record, 18% of them singletons. The biggest ten clones account for around 15% of the sample. The sample taken for sequencing was blood. These receptors originate from a woman aged 45-65 years with Graves' hyperthyroidism that later progressed to Graves' ophthalmopathy.

CDR3 in amino acids: CSARYTGFNYGYTF. The CDR3 DNA reads TGCAGTGCTAGATATACAGGGTTTAACTATGGCTACACCTTC. This sequence joins TRBV20-1 and TRBJ1-2, with D possibly TRBD1 on 6 matching bases. Germline CDR1 and CDR2: DFQATT and SNEGSKA (reference sequence). The V end was cut by 2 bases, the J end by 1 base, with 11 bases between. The CDR3 is 14 amino acids.

A remark on this clonotype: The junction departs from the called germline gene at one end, perhaps through a read error. This sequence joins TRBV2 and TRBJ2-2, with 9 bases matching TRBD1. CDR1 is SNHLY and CDR2 is FYNNEI in the germline V gene. The CDR3 runs 14 residues. The CDR3 DNA reads TGTGCCAGTGCCGGGACAGGGAACACCGGGGAGCCGTTTTTT. This codes for CASAGTGNTGEPFF.

This clonotype was counted at least ten times. The chain recombines TRBV7-3 with TRBJ1-2; TRBD1 matches at 9 bases. Per the germline V gene, CDR1 is SGHTA and CDR2 is FQGTGA. The V segment lost 5 bases and the J segment 7 bases; nucleotides outside the gene matches: 8. The CDR3 covers 14 residues. The CDR3 coding sequence is TGTGCCAGCAGCGCCTCAGGACAGGGGTTTGGCTACACCTTC. This sequence encodes CASSASGQGFGYTF.

This clonotype showed up just a few times. The V and J genes are TRBV13 and TRBJ1-4; a weak D match, TRBD1 (6 bases). V lost 4 bases, J lost 0 bases, and 18 bases lay in between. The CDR3 is 18 amino acids. Germline CDR1 and CDR2: PRHDT and FYEKMQ (reference sequence). The CDR3 DNA follows: TGTGCCAGCAGCTCCGACCGGGGGGGCCACGCAACTAATGAAAAACTGTTTTTT. Protein sequence: CASSSDRGGHATNEKLFF.

Ten or more counts support this clonotype. The rearrangement links TRBV11-2 to TRBJ2-1; perhaps TRBD2 as D (6 bases). In germline, CDR1 is SGHAT, CDR2 FQNNGV. V lost 6 bases, J lost 6 bases, and 18 bases lay in between. The length of the CDR3 is 15 residues. CDR3 amino acids: CASRSGPRLVNEQFF. For the CDR3, the DNA is TGTGCCAGCAGGTCCGGACCGAGACTAGTCAATGAGCAGTTCTTC.

The rearrangement links TRBV5-1 to TRBJ1-6; no reliable D call. Germline CDR1 SGHRS, CDR2 YFSETQ. The V end lost 4 bases, the J end lost 7 bases, and 12 bases lay between the germline ends. CDR3 length equals 14 residues. CDR3 in amino acids: CASSPIGPNSPLHF. The CDR3 DNA is TGCGCCAGCAGCCCTATAGGCCCGAATTCACCCCTCCACTTT.

The chain carries TRBV27 and TRBJ2-2, with 13 bases that match TRBD2. This CDR3 is built from 19 residues. V was pared by 5 bases and J by 6 bases, with 15 bases of the junction left unmatched. CDR1 and CDR2 (germline): MNHEY, SMNVEV (reference sequence). The CDR3 DNA sequence: TGTGCCAGCAGTGAGCCCCCAAAACTAGCGGGGGGGCGGCCCGGGGAGCTGTTTTTT. This translates into CASSEPPKLAGGRPGELFF.

V usage is TRBV20-1 and J usage is TRBJ1-2, with TRBD1 matching 7 bases. The V and J ends lost 8 bases and 4 bases, in that order; junction bases with no gene match: 4. From germline, CDR1 is DFQATT and CDR2 SNEGSKA (reference sequence). The CDR3 contains 11 residues. The DNA for the CDR3 is TGCAGTATAACAGGGGCCTATGGCTACACCTTC. This encodes CSITGAYGYTF.

This clonotype was found a few times. The chain is built from TRBV27 and TRBJ1-6; tentative D call: TRBD1 (5 bases). With 5 bases removed from V and 7 bases from J, the gap between germline ends came to 18 bases. Germline loops: CDR1 MNHEY, CDR2 SMNVEV (reference sequence). CDR3 size: 16 residues. The chain's CDR3 is CASSQPHRRPNSPLHF. CDR3 bases: TGTGCCAGCAGTCAGCCTCACAGGAGACCCAATTCACCCCTCCACTTT.

The sample holds many counts of this clonotype. This sequence joins TRBV20-1 and TRBJ2-3; 9 bases agree with TRBD2. Per germline, CDR1 DFQATT and CDR2 SNEGSKA (reference sequence). Trimming at V came to 0 bases and at J to 8 bases, leaving 9 bases not matched to a gene. The CDR3 spans 15 residues. Written as DNA, the CDR3 is TGCAGTGCTAGAGAAACGGCGGGGGGGGTGGGTACGCAGTATTTT. Translating gives CSARETAGGVGTQYF.

The chain has TRBV5-4 and TRBJ2-2, with 8 bases lining up with TRBD2. The germline CDR1 and CDR2 sequences are SGHNT and YYREEE (reference sequence). This CDR3 is built from 17 residues. After removal of 0 bases from V and 0 bases from J, the junction contained 4 bases not matched to a gene. CDR3 DNA: TGTGCCAGCAGCTTGGAATTAGCGGGGACGAACACCGGGGAGCTGTTTTTT. Its protein product is CASSLELAGTNTGELFF.

This clonotype was observed many times. The CDR3 DNA reads TGTGCCAGCAGCTTGGACCCCCAGGGAATCGGCTATGGCTACACCTTC. Amino acids: CASSLDPQGIGYGYTF. The rearrangement joins TRBV5-6 to TRBJ1-2; D might be TRBD1 (5 bases). Germline loops: CDR1 SGHDT, CDR2 YYEEEE. Trimming took 0 bases from V and 4 from J, leaving 16 bases between them. The CDR3 consists of 16 residues.

In its sample, this clonotype was seen many times. This chain connects TRBV20-1 to TRBJ2-1; 8 nucleotides align to TRBD2. With V trimmed by 3 bases and J by 7 bases, 8 bases remained unmatched. Per the germline V gene, CDR1 is DFQATT and CDR2 is SNEGSKA (reference sequence). The CDR3 loop spans 14 amino acids. CDR3 sequence (DNA): TGCAGTGCTAGCCCCGGGACTAGAATTAATGAGCAGTTCTTC. This translates into CSASPGTRINEQFF.

The chain employs TRBV4-1 and TRBJ1-4; D is perhaps TRBD1 (6 bases). V gave up 0 bases and J gave up 2 bases, with 10 bases separating them. The CDR3 contains 16 residues. The V gene's germline CDR1 is MGHRA and CDR2 YSYEKL. The CDR3 DNA reads TGCGCCAGCAGCCAAGATGAAACAGGGACTAATGAAAAACTGTTTTTT. This translates into CASSQDETGTNEKLFF.

The V call is TRBV19, the J call TRBJ2-6, with 7 bases matching TRBD1. V trimming: 6 bases; J trimming: 0 bases; junction bases outside the gene matches: 2. This CDR3 spans 15 amino acids. CDR1 and CDR2 (germline): LNHDA, SQIVND (reference sequence). The CDR3 loop is CASSNRGSGANVLTF. The DNA of the CDR3 is TGTGCCAGTAGCAACAGGGGCTCTGGGGCCAACGTCCTGACTTTC.

This clonotype was seen many times. The rearrangement links TRBV3-1 to TRBJ1-2; D is undetermined. Per germline, CDR1 LGHDT and CDR2 YNNKEL (reference sequence). This CDR3 is 13 amino acids long. Trimming took off 1 base at V and 2 bases at J, with 5 bases between the two ends. The CDR3, as DNA: TGTGCCAGCAGCCAAGGGGCCAACTATGGCTACACCTTC. Amino acids: CASSQGANYGYTF.

Comment on this clonotype: Because the CDR3's place on the DNA is in doubt, the DNA is left out and the CDR3 is given as listed by TCRdb. The chain recombines TRBV2 with TRBJ2-2; the table's TRBD1 call for D was not verified on the DNA. Germline V gene lookup returns CDR1 SNHLY and CDR2 FYNNEI. The CDR3 is 23 residues long, ends included. The CDR3 sequence is CASSVPQDGVHEQYFGPVGELFF.

The chain joins TRBV20-1 to TRBJ2-3; 8 bases fit TRBD2. This CDR3 is 16 amino acids long. J was trimmed by 4 bases and V by 1 base; bases with no gene match: 10. Germline CDR1 and CDR2: DFQATT and SNEGSKA (reference sequence). CDR3 bases: TGCAGTGCTAGAGTGTCCGGAAGCGGGGGTGCAGATACGCAGTATTTT. This translates into CSARVSGSGGADTQYF.

There are many counts of this clonotype. This chain uses TRBV6-1 with TRBJ1-2; TRBD1 matches at 8 bases. Trimming took 1 base from V and 5 from J; bases not matched to a gene: 3. The CDR3 sequence is 14 residues long. Germline loops: CDR1 MNHNS, CDR2 SASEGT. CDR3 DNA: TGTGCCAGCAGTGAAGGGACAGGGCGGTATGGCTACACCTTC. Protein product: CASSEGTGRYGYTF.

In its sample, this clonotype was seen a few times. The gene calls are TRBV27 and TRBJ1-3; D is possibly TRBD1 (6 bases). Between the trimmed V and J ends, which lost 2 bases and 3 bases, there was a span of 11 bases. Germline assignment: CDR1 MNHEY and CDR2 SMNVEV (reference sequence). The CDR3 has 15 residues. Written as DNA, the CDR3 is TGTGCCAGCAGTTTACGGGGGGCGAGTGGAAACACCATATATTTT. Encoded protein: CASSLRGASGNTIYF.

The rearrangement joins TRBV20-1 to TRBJ1-6, with 8 bases fitting TRBD1. Germline loops: CDR1 DFQATT, CDR2 SNEGSKA (reference sequence). V lost 4 bases to trimming and J lost 7 bases; unmatched junction nucleotides: 3. There are 13 residues in the CDR3. CDR3 protein: CSATRDRNSPLHF. The CDR3 coding sequence is TGCAGTGCTACCCGGGACAGGAATTCACCCCTCCACTTT.

The J gene is TRBJ1-2, the V gene TRBV15; 11 bases align to TRBD1. The CDR3 covers 16 residues. The V segment lost 0 bases and the J segment 5 bases; nucleotides outside the gene matches: 5. The V gene's germline CDR1 is LNHNV and CDR2 YYDKDF (reference sequence). The CDR3 spells CATSRDRGDRGYGYTF. The CDR3, as DNA: TGTGCCACCAGCAGAGATCGGGGGGACAGGGGGTATGGCTACACCTTC. Drawing the rest from reference TRBV15 and TRBJ1-2, the complete variable domain is DAMVIQNPRYQVTQFGKPVTLSCSQTLNHNVMYWYQQKSSQAPKLLFHYYDKDFNNEADTPDNFQSRRPNTSFCFLDIRSPGLGDTAMYLCATSRDRGDRGYGYTFGSGTRLTVV.

A note on this clonotype: One junction end does not reproduce the germline sequence, and a read error may be involved. The V gene is TRBV3-1, the J gene TRBJ2-7; no firm D call. The CDR3 extends over 14 amino acids. Germline V lookup: CDR1 LGHDT, CDR2 YNNKEL (reference sequence). CDR3 protein: CAGSQDLVPYEQYF. Written as DNA, the CDR3 is TGTGCCGGCAGCCAAGACCTTGTACCTTACGAGCAGTACTTC.

The J gene is TRBJ2-2, the V gene TRBV28; 8 bases fit TRBD2. This CDR3 has 16 amino acids. After removal of 2 bases from V and 3 bases from J, the junction contained 5 bases not matched to a gene. Germline V gene sequence: CDR1 MDHEN, CDR2 SYDVKM. CDR3 loop: CASSLAPSGYTGELFF. The CDR3 region has the DNA TGTGCCAGCAGTTTAGCGCCTAGCGGGTACACCGGGGAGCTGTTTTTT.

The table lists this clonotype with a count of one. The genes are TRBV7-2 and TRBJ2-5; the D is unclear. Trimming took off 1 base at V and 4 bases at J, with 19 bases between the two ends. The CDR3 has 17 residues. CDR1 and CDR2 from the germline V gene are SGHTA and FQGNSA. The CDR3 sequence: CASSLGSWPASGETQYF. CDR3 sequence (DNA): TGTGCCAGCAGCTTAGGATCTTGGCCCGCAAGTGGAGAGACCCAGTACTTC. Full variable domain (missing parts from reference TRBV7-2 and TRBJ2-5): GAGVSQSPSNKVTEKGKDVELRCDPISGHTALYWYRQSLGQGLEFLIYFQGNSAPDKSGLPSDRFSAERTGGSVSTLTIQRTQQEDSAVYLCASSLGSWPASGETQYFGPGTRLLVL.

The chain is built from TRBV25-1 and TRBJ1-1; D is perhaps TRBD1 (6 bases). From germline, CDR1 is MGHDK and CDR2 SYGVNS. V was clipped by 6 bases and J by 4 bases, with 12 bases between them. This CDR3 contains 13 residues. In nucleotides, the CDR3 is TGTGCCAGCAGACAAAGCAGGGGCACTGAAGCTTTCTTT. Amino acid sequence: CASRQSRGTEAFF.

This clonotype was counted many times. The V call is TRBV3-1, the J call TRBJ1-2; D uncertain. V lost 1 base to trimming and J lost 4 bases, with 13 bases between them. CDR1 LGHDT and CDR2 YNNKEL come from the germline V gene (reference sequence). There are 15 residues in the CDR3. CDR3 nucleotide sequence: TGTGCCAGCAGCCAAGGACAAAGCCAACTCTATGGCTACACCTTC. Protein sequence: CASSQGQSQLYGYTF.

There are many counts of this clonotype. The chain employs TRBV7-9 and TRBJ2-7, with D unresolved. The germline V and J ends were trimmed by 2 bases and 7 bases, with 12 bases remaining between them. From germline, CDR1 is SEHNR and CDR2 FQNEAQ (reference sequence). This CDR3 has 13 residues. This CDR3 is CASSLSIHGEQYF. CDR3 bases: TGTGCCAGCAGCTTATCGATTCACGGGGAGCAGTACTTC.

The rearrangement links TRBV2 to TRBJ1-1; D remains ambiguous. Trimming removed 6 bases at V and 5 bases at J, with 16 bases between. CDR3 length: 14 residues. Germline V CDR1 and CDR2: SNHLY, FYNNEI. The DNA for the CDR3 is TGTGCCAGCAGGCAAGGTCTTCCGGGGACTGAAGCTTTCTTT. It is translated as CASRQGLPGTEAFF. Variable domain in full (rest from reference TRBV2 and TRBJ1-1): EPEVTQTPSHQVTQMGQEVILRCVPISNHLYFYWYRQILGQKVEFLVSFYNNEISEKSEIFDDQFSVERPDGSNFTLKIRSTKLEDSAMYFCASRQGLPGTEAFFGQGTRLTVV.

This clonotype occurred many times. The chain couples TRBV3-1 to TRBJ1-1, with 9 bases fitting TRBD1. CDR3 length: 15 amino acids. CDR1 LGHDT and CDR2 YNNKEL come from the germline V gene (reference sequence). J lost 1 base, V lost 4 bases, and 4 bases had no gene match. In nucleotides, the CDR3 is TGTGCCAGCAGCCGGGGACAGGGCTGGAACACTGAAGCTTTCTTT. Its translation: CASSRGQGWNTEAFF.